This T cell receptor (beta chain) derives from a study of Ad26.COV2.S vaccination and SARS-CoV-2 variants. Study-wide results and caveats: Spike-specific TCR breadth was greater after Ad26.COV2.S than placebo. Whether participants received vaccine or placebo, their non-spike TCR breadth was similar. It is possible that the TCR breadth and depth analyses underestimated the total T cell responses.

Produced via immunoSEQ multiplex PCR; TCRdb's table is partial and in-frame only. The table lists some 520,000 clones, around 85% of them singletons. Treatment denoted: over 15 received Ad26.COV2.S at low or high dose, single or two shots; 5 received placebo; per-sample allocation not given. Day 63 following the first vaccine or placebo injection was when the samples were taken. The sample holds one count of this clone. Its antigen is still unknown. Looked up from germline, CDR1 is GTSNPN and CDR2 is SVGIG (reference sequence). This CDR3 has 13 amino acids. Trimming stripped 0 bases from V and 1 base from J, with 7 bases between.

The starting material was peripheral blood, obtained in a trial of Ad26.COV2.S vaccine versus placebo. The source is a person between 18 and 60 years old who received the Ad26.COV2.S COVID-19 vaccine or a placebo. The rearrangement joins TRBV30 to TRBJ2-7; D remains unclear. The CDR3 reads CAWSVLRSYEQYF. DNA for the CDR3: TGTGCCTGGAGTGTACTTAGATCCTACGAGCAGTACTTC.